The 25 T cell receptor beta chains below were found in one sample sequenced in a study of beta chain features in type 1 diabetes. Expressed TCRB transcripts were sequenced because the entire RNA isolate underwent reverse transcription. Generated by immunoSEQ multiplex PCR, the TCRdb table keeps only in-frame clones and is missing some. There are 250,000 to 400,000 clones in the sample; approximately 14% occur only once, and around 7% lies in the top ten. The source material was central memory CD4+ T cells from blood. Receptors were obtained from a man in his thirties or forties in good health.

This clone turned up a few times. The chain is built from TRBV4-1 and TRBJ2-3; no clear D gene. Per the germline V gene, CDR1 is MGHRA and CDR2 is YSYEKL. The V gene lost 2 bases and the J gene lost 8 bases, with 14 bases spanning the gap. This CDR3 region has 14 residues. Here the CDR3 reads CASSQPRSRPTQYF. The CDR3 DNA reads TGCGCCAGCAGCCAACCCCGATCTAGGCCTACGCAGTATTTT.

This chain joins TRBV11-2 and TRBJ2-3, with D unresolved. The CDR3 consists of 13 residues. The V end lost 2 bases, the J end lost 6 bases, and 9 bases lay between the germline ends. Germline V gene data show CDR1 as SGHAT and CDR2 as FQNNGV. CDR3 loop: CASSLRFGDTQYF. In nucleotides, the CDR3 is TGTGCCAGCAGCTTAAGGTTTGGGGATACGCAGTATTTT. The entire variable domain, with the rest obtained from reference TRBV11-2 and TRBJ2-3, is as follows: EAGVAQSPRYKIIEKRQSVAFWCNPISGHATLYWYQQILGQGPKLLIQFQNNGVVDDSQLPKDRFSAERLKGVDSTLKIQPAKLEDSAVYLCASSLRFGDTQYFGPGTRLTVL.

The V gene is TRBV27, the J gene TRBJ2-1, with D perhaps being TRBD1 or TRBD2 (5 bases each). The CDR3 totals 17 residues. Germline assignment: CDR1 MNHEY and CDR2 SMNVEV (reference sequence). Trimming stripped 7 bases from V and 0 bases from J, with 19 bases between. The CDR3, as DNA: TGTGCCAGCACCTGGTGGGGCAGCACTAGCTCCTACAATGAGCAGTTCTTC. Amino acid sequence: CASTWWGSTSSYNEQFF.

This chain uses TRBV4-2 with TRBJ1-2, with 11 positions matching TRBD1. CDR3 size: 15 residues. Per germline, CDR1 LGHNA and CDR2 YNFKEQ. V lost 0 bases to trimming and J lost 7 bases; unmatched junction nucleotides: 4. CDR3 loop: CASSQEGTGGSGYTF. DNA for the CDR3: TGTGCCAGCAGCCAAGAGGGGACAGGGGGAAGTGGCTACACCTTC.

This clone was recorded a few times. The chain employs TRBV7-9 and TRBJ2-3; 10 positions agree with TRBD2. CDR1 is SEHNR, CDR2 FQNEAQ, per germline (reference sequence). This CDR3 spans 16 amino acids. The ends lost 2 bases at V and 4 bases at J; junction bases unmatched: 6. DNA of the CDR3: TGTGCCAGCAGCTTAAGCGGAGCGGGAGGGCCAGATACGCAGTATTTT. It is translated as CASSLSGAGGPDTQYF.

This clone appeared a few times. This chain uses TRBV9 with TRBJ2-5; D ambiguous. Trimming cost V 0 bases and J 4 bases, with 13 bases left between them. The CDR3 has 15 residues. From germline, CDR1 is SGDLS and CDR2 YYNGEE. CDR3 coding DNA: TGTGCCAGCAGCGTAGAGAGACCCAAAGCAGAGACCCAGTACTTC. It encodes CASSVERPKAETQYF.

The chain is built from TRBV18 and TRBJ2-3; 8 positions agree with TRBD1. The CDR3 spans 15 residues. The V and J ends lost 3 bases and 4 bases, in that order; junction bases with no gene match: 6. The germline gives CDR1 KGHSH, CDR2 LQKENI. The CDR3 DNA sequence: TGTGCCAGCTCACCTGGCAGGGGGCAAGCAGATACGCAGTATTTT. Translating gives CASSPGRGQADTQYF.

CDR3 sequence reads: CASSTTNYGYTF. DNA for the CDR3: TGTGCCAGCAGTACAACTAACTATGGCTACACCTTC. The rearrangement uses TRBV11-3 and TRBJ1-2; D is uncertain. The CDR3 has 12 amino acids. Germline CDR1 and CDR2: SGHNT and YENEEA. The V end was cut by 6 bases, the J end by 0 bases, with 5 bases between.

The rearrangement uses TRBV5-4 and TRBJ1-2; 8 nucleotides line up with TRBD1. V lost 2 bases to trimming and J lost 4 bases; unmatched junction nucleotides: 10. The CDR3 sequence is 16 residues long. Germline V gives CDR1 SGHNT, CDR2 YYREEE (reference sequence). The CDR3 DNA is TGTGCCAGCAGCTTCGGGCAGGGGGCGCGGGGCTATGGCTACACCTTC. Protein: CASSFGQGARGYGYTF.

A few counts support this clone. This chain joins TRBV2 and TRBJ1-1; no firm D call. The CDR3 totals 13 residues. Germline V gene sequence: CDR1 SNHLY, CDR2 FYNNEI. The V end was cut by 6 bases, the J end by 7 bases, with 15 bases between. The CDR3 reads CASRQMRANEAFF. The CDR3 nucleotides read TGTGCCAGCAGACAGATGAGGGCCAATGAAGCTTTCTTT.

The chain recombines TRBV27 with TRBJ1-1; no firm D call. Trimming left V 6 bases short and J 8 bases short, with 7 bases between. The V gene's germline CDR1 is MNHEY and CDR2 SMNVEV (reference sequence). CDR3 length: 10 amino acids. The CDR3 nucleotides read TGTGCCAGCAGCCTATCAGAAGCTTTCTTT. Amino acids: CASSLSEAFF.

The chain recombines TRBV6-1 with TRBJ1-2; D may be TRBD1 (5 bases). The CDR3 is made up of 14 amino acids. The germline V gene has CDR1 MNHNS and CDR2 SASEGT. Trimming removed 10 bases at V and 8 bases at J, with 23 bases between. The CDR3 DNA reads TGTGCCACATTTTCAGGGTTCTTAAAGGGCGGCTACACCTTC. This sequence encodes CATFSGFLKGGYTF.

This clone turned up a few times. Other DNA sequences in the same sample also yield this CDR3. The V and J genes are TRBV6-5 and TRBJ1-5, with TRBD1 matching over 7 bases. The germline V gene has CDR1 MNHEY and CDR2 SVGAGI. V was clipped by 6 bases and J by 4 bases; unmatched bases: 3. This CDR3 has 13 residues. CDR3 DNA: TGTGCCAGCAGGCCGACAGGGAATCAGCCCCAGCATTTT. It yields the protein CASRPTGNQPQHF.

This clone was detected a few times. The V call is TRBV7-9, the J call TRBJ2-2; the D gene is possibly TRBD1 (6 bases). There are 15 residues in the CDR3. The germline V gene encodes CDR1 SEHNR and CDR2 FQNEAQ (reference sequence). With 5 bases removed from V and 3 bases from J, the gap between germline ends came to 13 bases. This CDR3 reads CASSLRGGDTGELFF. The CDR3 DNA reads as TGTGCCAGCAGCCTCCGAGGGGGAGACACCGGGGAGCTGTTTTTT.

This chain uses TRBV6-5 with TRBJ1-4; D is unresolved. Germline V gene data show CDR1 as MNHEY and CDR2 as SVGAGI. The CDR3 is 13 amino acids. V was shortened by 2 bases and J by 6 bases, with 7 bases between the two germline ends. CDR3 loop: CASSYQRDEKLFF. For the CDR3, the DNA is TGTGCCAGCAGTTACCAGAGGGATGAAAAACTGTTTTTT.

This clone has a count of ten or more. J is TRBJ2-5 and V is TRBV10-3; D may match TRBD1 or TRBD2 (5 bases each). The CDR3 runs to 15 residues. The germline gives CDR1 ENHRY, CDR2 SYGVKD. V was trimmed by 5 bases and J by 4 bases, leaving 17 bases between them. The CDR3 DNA reads as TGTGCCATCAGTACCGGGGCCACTGAGGGAGAGACCCAGTACTTC. This codes for CAISTGATEGETQYF.

In this sample, this clone turned up many times. The J gene is TRBJ2-5, the V gene TRBV5-4; 10 nucleotides align to TRBD1. V lost 3 bases and J lost 0; bases outside the gene matches: 2. The CDR3 has 15 amino acids. The germline CDR1 and CDR2 sequences are SGHNT and YYREEE (reference sequence). The CDR3 nucleotides read TGTGCCAGCAGCTCGGGACAGGGGAACCAAGAGACCCAGTACTTC. The encoded protein is CASSSGQGNQETQYF.

The V gene is TRBV5-1, the J gene TRBJ1-2; D is possibly TRBD1 (5 bases). Trimming removed 0 bases at V and 4 bases at J, with 10 bases between. There are 14 residues in the CDR3. The germline gives CDR1 SGHRS, CDR2 YFSETQ. The CDR3 DNA reads TGCGCCAGCAGCTTGGAGGGGACGGCCTATGGCTACACCTTC. Amino acids: CASSLEGTAYGYTF.

V is TRBV4-1 and J is TRBJ2-1; 7 positions agree with TRBD2. CDR3 length equals 15 residues. Germline CDR1 is MGHRA and CDR2 is YSYEKL. V shed 1 base, J shed 8 bases, and the junction held 8 bases outside the gene matches. CDR3 residues: CASSQVWAGVHEQFF. The DNA for the CDR3 is TGCGCCAGCAGCCAAGTTTGGGCGGGAGTTCATGAGCAGTTCTTC.

Many counts were recorded for this clone. The rearrangement links TRBV4-3 to TRBJ2-1, with 8 bases aligning to TRBD2. Germline V lookup: CDR1 LGHNA, CDR2 YSLEER. The CDR3 is 17 amino acids. Unmatched junction bases numbered 14, after V lost 4 bases and J lost 6 bases. The CDR3 here is CASSPTGAFAGGNEQFF. CDR3 bases: TGCGCCAGCAGCCCGACGGGGGCTTTCGCGGGGGGCAATGAGCAGTTCTTC.

The rearrangement uses TRBV7-2 and TRBJ2-1; 9 bases are a match to TRBD2. Germline CDR1 and CDR2: SGHTA and FQGNSA. The CDR3 is 19 residues long. With 10 bases clipped from V and 2 bases from J, the junction kept 21 bases outside the gene matches. The CDR3 sequence is CATQKTGTSFPLPYNEQFF. CDR3 coding DNA: TGTGCCACGCAAAAAACCGGGACTAGCTTCCCCCTTCCCTACAATGAGCAGTTCTTC.

This clone was detected only a few times. The J gene is TRBJ2-3, the V gene TRBV10-3; TRBD2 matches 12 bases. Germline loops: CDR1 ENHRY, CDR2 SYGVKD. After removal of 6 bases from V and 2 bases from J, the junction contained 9 bases not matched to a gene. This CDR3 spans 17 amino acids. The CDR3 DNA follows: TGTGCCATCAGAACTAGCGGGGGGACCTTATCCACAGATACGCAGTATTTT. Its translation: CAIRTSGGTLSTDTQYF.

The chain links TRBV19 to TRBJ2-1; 7 nucleotides agree with TRBD2. This CDR3 has 14 residues. CDR1 and CDR2 from the germline V gene are LNHDA and SQIVND (reference sequence). The J segment lost 6 bases and the V segment lost 5 bases, leaving 7 bases of the junction unmatched. CDR3 nucleotide sequence: TGTGCCAGTAGTCCTCTTGGGGGGGTCAATGAGCAGTTCTTC. This gives the protein CASSPLGGVNEQFF.

This rearrangement joins TRBV5-4 to TRBJ2-7; D is ambiguous. The DNA end is a closer match to TRBJ2-1, so the J assignment may be wrong. Germline V gene lookup returns CDR1 SGHNT and CDR2 YYREEE (reference sequence). This CDR3 is 13 amino acids long. Written as DNA, the CDR3 is TGTGCCAGCAGCCCGATTGCCGACAATGAGCAGTTCTTC. This gives the protein CASSPIADNEQFF.

There are a few counts of this clone. The chain has TRBV18 and TRBJ1-2; the D gene is possibly TRBD1 (5 bases). Trimming shortened V by 3 bases and J by 4 bases, and 12 bases separated the two germline ends. Germline values: CDR1 KGHSH, CDR2 LQKENI. CDR3 length: 14 amino acids. CDR3 sequence (DNA): TGTGCCAGCTCACCCGGCCAGGGCCTCTATGGCTACACCTTC. It translates to CASSPGQGLYGYTF.